This T cell receptor (beta chain) was sequenced for a study of blood T cell repertoires in COVID-19. Across the whole study: Samples taken during acute and convalescent COVID-19 were collected in the United States, Italy and Spain.

After removal of 3 bases from V and 2 bases from J, the junction contained 6 bases not matched to a gene. The CDR3 sequence is 15 residues long. The germline gives CDR1 SGHAT, CDR2 FQNNGV. Data came from immunoSEQ multiplex PCR; TCRdb stores just in-frame clones and leaves some out. The repertoire holds 170,000 or so clones, about 88% seen once, with approximately 2% in the top ten. What was sequenced was peripheral blood. V is TRBV11-2 and J is TRBJ2-5; 7 nucleotides line up with TRBD1. This receptor was identified in a man aged 18 to 30 who had recovered from COVID-19. The CDR3 region is CASSLMLGQQETQYF. The DNA of the CDR3 is TGTGCCAGCAGCTTGATGTTGGGACAGCAAGAGACCCAGTACTTC.